This T cell receptor (beta chain) is drawn from a study of T cells in Graves' hyperthyroidism and ophthalmopathy. Study details: Specimen type is peripheral blood, collected at initial diagnosis prior to any treatment.

Broader study findings: Researchers found most expanded thyroid clonotypes above 0.001 in blood as well. Model output signaled ophthalmopathy a median about 6.3 months ahead of onset.

This clonotype has at least ten counts. Its antigen remains unknown. RNA transcripts provided the source from which TCR beta CDR3 regions were amplified. When the TCR CDR3 underwent first-round RT-PCR, the HTBI primer set was used. TCRdb passed the multiplex PCR reads through MiXCR, listing each CDR3 protein once. There are over 650,000 distinct CDR3 sequences in the sample; around 17% occur only once, and under 10% lies in the top ten. This CDR3 spans 14 amino acids. Trimming pared 6 bases from V and 2 bases from J, leaving 13 bases between. Germline values: CDR1 KGHSH, CDR2 LQKENI. Together with thyroid ultrasound, orbital computed tomography, serum thyroxine and TRAb, clinical symptoms were used for diagnoses.

The chain is built from TRBV18 and TRBJ2-5; D is perhaps TRBD2 (5 bases). The sequence came from a man younger than 35 with Graves' hyperthyroidism. The sample taken for sequencing was blood. CDR3 nucleotide sequence: TGTGCCAGCTCCCCTAGCCTGCGGCAAGAGACCCAGTACTTC. This sequence encodes CASSPSLRQETQYF.